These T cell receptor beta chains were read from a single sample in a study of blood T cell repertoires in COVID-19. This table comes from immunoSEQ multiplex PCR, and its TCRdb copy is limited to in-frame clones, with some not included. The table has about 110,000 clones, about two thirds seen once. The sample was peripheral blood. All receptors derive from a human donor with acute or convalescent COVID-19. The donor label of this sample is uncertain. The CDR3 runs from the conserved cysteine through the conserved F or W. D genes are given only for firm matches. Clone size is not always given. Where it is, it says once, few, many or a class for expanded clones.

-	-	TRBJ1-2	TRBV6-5	CASRKQELSSYGYTF	TGTGCCAGCAGAAAACAGGAGCTTTCCTCCTATGGCTACACCTTC
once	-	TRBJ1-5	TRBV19	CASSIEQGGLNQPQHF	TGTGCCAGTAGTATCGAACAGGGTGGTTTGAATCAGCCCCAGCATTTT
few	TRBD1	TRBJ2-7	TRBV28	CASSLGQGNKQYF	TGTGCCAGCAGTTTGGGACAGGGTAACAAGCAGTACTTC
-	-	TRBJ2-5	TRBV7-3	CASSLGGQGETQYF	TGTGCCAGCAGCTTAGGTGGCCAGGGGGAGACCCAGTACTTC
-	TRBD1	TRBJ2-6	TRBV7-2	CASRGQGRTGANVLTF	TGTGCCAGCAGGGGACAGGGGCGGACTGGGGCCAACGTCCTGACTTTC
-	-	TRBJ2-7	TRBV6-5	CASSYSSGGYEQYF	TGTGCCAGCAGTTACTCGTCAGGGGGGTACGAGCAGTACTTC
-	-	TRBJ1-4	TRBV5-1	CASSPQQGSHEKLFF	TGCGCCAGCAGCCCCCAACAGGGAAGTCATGAAAAACTGTTTTTT
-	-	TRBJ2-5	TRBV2	CASTFGETQYF	TGTGCCAGCACCTTCGGGGAGACCCAGTACTTC
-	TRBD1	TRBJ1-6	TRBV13	CASSPGQGALKSSPLHF	TGTGCCAGCAGCCCAGGACAGGGGGCGCTTAAAAGTTCACCCCTCCACTTT
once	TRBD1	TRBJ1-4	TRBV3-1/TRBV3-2	CASSPRTGGVREKLFF	TGTGCCAGCAGCCCGCGGACAGGGGGCGTGCGGGAAAAACTGTTTTTT
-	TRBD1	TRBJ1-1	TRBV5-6	CASSPNRGAEAFF	TGTGCCAGCAGCCCCAACAGGGGAGCTGAAGCTTTCTTT
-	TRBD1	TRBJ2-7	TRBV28	CASSFLGTGIYEQYF	TGTGCCAGCAGTTTTCTCGGGACAGGGATATACGAGCAGTACTTC
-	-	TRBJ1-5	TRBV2	CASLQENSNQPQHF	TGTGCCAGCTTACAGGAAAATAGCAATCAGCCCCAGCATTTT
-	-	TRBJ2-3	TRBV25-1	CASSEPRSTDTQYF	TGTGCCAGCAGTGAGCCCCGGAGCACAGATACGCAGTATTTT
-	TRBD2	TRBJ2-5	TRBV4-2	CASSQYFLAGGQETQYF	TGTGCCAGCAGCCAGTATTTCTTAGCGGGGGGCCAAGAGACCCAGTACTTC
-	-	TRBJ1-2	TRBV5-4	CASSLGADGYTF	TGTGCCAGCAGCTTGGGAGCCGATGGCTACACCTTC
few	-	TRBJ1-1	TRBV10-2	CATRPNGGNTEAFF	TGCGCCACGCGCCCGAATGGAGGGAACACTGAAGCTTTCTTT
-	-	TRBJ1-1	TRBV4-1	CASSQALFTEAFF	TGCGCCAGCAGCCAAGCACTTTTCACTGAAGCTTTCTTT
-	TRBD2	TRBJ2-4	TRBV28	CASRKSGGLGDIQYF	TGTGCCAGCAGGAAGAGCGGGGGTCTTGGGGACATTCAGTACTTC
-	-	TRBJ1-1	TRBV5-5	CASSLGGMNTEAFF	TGTGCCAGCAGCTTGGGAGGCATGAACACTGAAGCTTTCTTT
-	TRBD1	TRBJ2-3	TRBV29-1	CSVEPQQGDQADTQYF	TGCAGCGTAGAGCCGCAACAGGGGGATCAAGCAGATACGCAGTATTTT
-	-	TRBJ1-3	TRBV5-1	CASSLGSAGGSGNTIYF	TGCGCCAGCAGCTTGGGTTCAGCAGGAGGCTCTGGAAACACCATATATTTT
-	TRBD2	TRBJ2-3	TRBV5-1	CASSLAPGGGTDTQYF	TGCGCCAGCAGCTTGGCCCCCGGCGGGGGGACAGATACGCAGTATTTT
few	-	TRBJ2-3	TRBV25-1	CASSESVTSTDTQYF	TGTGCCAGCAGTGAGTCCGTCACTAGCACAGATACGCAGTATTTT
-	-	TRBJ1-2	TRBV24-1	CATRMDSGYGYTF	TGTGCCACCAGGATGGACAGTGGCTATGGCTACACCTTC